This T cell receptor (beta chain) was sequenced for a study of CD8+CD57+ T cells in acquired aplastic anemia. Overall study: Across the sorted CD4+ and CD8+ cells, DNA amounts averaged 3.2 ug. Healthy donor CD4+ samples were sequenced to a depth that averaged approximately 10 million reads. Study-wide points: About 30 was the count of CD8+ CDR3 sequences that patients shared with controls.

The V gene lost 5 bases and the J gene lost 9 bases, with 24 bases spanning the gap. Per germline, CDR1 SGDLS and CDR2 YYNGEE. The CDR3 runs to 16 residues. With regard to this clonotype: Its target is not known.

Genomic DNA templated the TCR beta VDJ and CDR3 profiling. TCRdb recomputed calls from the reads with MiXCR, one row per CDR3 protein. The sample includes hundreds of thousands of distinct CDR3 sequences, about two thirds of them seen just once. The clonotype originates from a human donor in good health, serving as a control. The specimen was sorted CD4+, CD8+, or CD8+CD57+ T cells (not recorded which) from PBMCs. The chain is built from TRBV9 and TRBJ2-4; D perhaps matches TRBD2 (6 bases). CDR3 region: CASSYARPYGGSIQYF. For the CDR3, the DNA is TGTGCCAGCAGTTACGCGAGGCCCTACGGGGGAAGCATTCAGTACTTC.